This TCR beta chain originates from a study of CD8+ T cells in alopecia areata. Whole-study context: Once tofacitinib had been taken for 6 to 18 months, 6 months off drug followed. Findings of the study overall: In blood and scalp, many expanded lesional clones persisted during tofacitinib.

Treatment specified: oral pan-JAK inhibitor, 5-10 mg twice daily. Sorting of CD4+ and CD8+ T cells was performed on PBMCs. V was pared by 4 bases and J by 6 bases, with 18 bases between. CDR1 LNHNV and CDR2 YYDKDF come from the germline V gene (reference sequence). The CDR3 runs 15 residues. Worth noting for this clone: Its cognate antigen is unknown.

RNA was extracted and reverse transcribed into cDNA as the sequencing template. The method was immunoSEQ multiplex PCR; TCRdb's version includes in-frame clones alone and lacks a portion of them. The data hold about 190,000 clones, with about 60% observed a single time. The sequence derives from a human donor with alopecia areata. The rearrangement uses TRBV15 and TRBJ2-5; perhaps TRBD2 as D (5 bases). This material consisted of CD4+ T cells sorted from blood, taken at week 4, from a patient treated with tofacitinib. This CDR3 reads CATSTMEVRRQTQYF. The CDR3 bases are TGTGCCACCAGCACCATGGAGGTGAGAAGACAGACCCAGTACTTC. The full variable domain, in which reference TRBV15 and TRBJ2-5 provide the parts outside the CDR3, is DAMVIQNPRYQVTQFGKPVTLSCSQTLNHNVMYWYQQKSSQAPKLLFHYYDKDFNNEADTPDNFQSRRPNTSFCFLDIRSPGLGDTAMYLCATSTMEVRRQTQYFGPGTRLLVL.